Here is one T cell receptor beta chain with its context. Its antigen is unknown. Primers included in the PCR were 60 Vbeta and 13 Jbeta primers. Repertoires were generated with immunoSEQ multiplex PCR, while TCRdb's copy carries only in-frame clones and drops some. The table has around 80,000 clones, roughly 65% seen once. These data come from a study of cytomegalovirus exposure and HLA in healthy donors. The study's findings and limits: An apparent linkage of common viral pathogens to several of the most significant clusters emerged in a later analysis. A few CMV-associated chains were confirmed in vitro to be specific for CMV antigens.

The CDR3 loop spans 13 amino acids. Germline V gives CDR1 LNHDA, CDR2 SQIVND (reference sequence). V lost 3 bases to trimming and J lost 11 bases, with 11 bases between them. The rearrangement uses TRBV19 and TRBJ1-6; perhaps TRBD1 as D (6 bases). The sample taken for sequencing was PBMCs. The sequence came from a male donor in good health and CMV-seropositive. The CDR3 region is CASSIGWDTPLHF. CDR3 bases: TGTGCCAGTAGTATCGGCTGGGACACACCCCTCCACTTT.